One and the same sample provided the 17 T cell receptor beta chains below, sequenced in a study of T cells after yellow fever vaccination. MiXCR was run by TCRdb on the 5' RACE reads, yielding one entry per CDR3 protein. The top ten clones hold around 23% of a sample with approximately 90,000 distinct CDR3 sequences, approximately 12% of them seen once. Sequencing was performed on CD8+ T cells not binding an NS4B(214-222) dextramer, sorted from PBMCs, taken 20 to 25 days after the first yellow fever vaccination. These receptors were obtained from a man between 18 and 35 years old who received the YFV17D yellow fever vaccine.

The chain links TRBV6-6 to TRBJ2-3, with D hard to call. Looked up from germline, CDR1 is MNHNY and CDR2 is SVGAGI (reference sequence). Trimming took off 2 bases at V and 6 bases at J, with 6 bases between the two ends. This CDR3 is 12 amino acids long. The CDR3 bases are TGTGCCAGCAGTTACGGTCAGGATACGCAGTATTTT. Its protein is CASSYGQDTQYF.

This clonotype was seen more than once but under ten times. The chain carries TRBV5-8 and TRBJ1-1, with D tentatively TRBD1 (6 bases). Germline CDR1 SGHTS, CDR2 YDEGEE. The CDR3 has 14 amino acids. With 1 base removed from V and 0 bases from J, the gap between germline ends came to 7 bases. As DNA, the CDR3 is TGTGCCAGCAGCTTGAGACAGGTGAACACTGAAGCTTTCTTT. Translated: CASSLRQVNTEAFF.

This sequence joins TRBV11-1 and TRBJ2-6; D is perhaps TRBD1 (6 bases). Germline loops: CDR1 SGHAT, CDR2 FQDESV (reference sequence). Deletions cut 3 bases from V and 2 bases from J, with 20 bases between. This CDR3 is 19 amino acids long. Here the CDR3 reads CASSLSGARSEPGANVLTF. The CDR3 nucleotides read TGTGCCAGCAGCTTGTCAGGGGCGCGATCGGAGCCTGGGGCCAACGTCCTGACTTTC.

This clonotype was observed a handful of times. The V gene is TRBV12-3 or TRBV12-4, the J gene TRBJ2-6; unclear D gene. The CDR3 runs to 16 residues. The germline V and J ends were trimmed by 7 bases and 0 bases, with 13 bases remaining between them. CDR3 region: CASNPDGHSGANVLTF. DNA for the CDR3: TGTGCCAGCAACCCAGACGGGCACTCTGGGGCCAACGTCCTGACTTTC.

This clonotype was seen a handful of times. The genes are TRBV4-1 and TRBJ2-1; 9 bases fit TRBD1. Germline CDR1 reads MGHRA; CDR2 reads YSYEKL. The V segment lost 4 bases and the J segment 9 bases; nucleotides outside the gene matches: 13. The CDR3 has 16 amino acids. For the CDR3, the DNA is TGCGCCAGCAGCCTCCTTGTGGGACAGGGTGAGAGTGAGCAGTTCTTC. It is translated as CASSLLVGQGESEQFF.

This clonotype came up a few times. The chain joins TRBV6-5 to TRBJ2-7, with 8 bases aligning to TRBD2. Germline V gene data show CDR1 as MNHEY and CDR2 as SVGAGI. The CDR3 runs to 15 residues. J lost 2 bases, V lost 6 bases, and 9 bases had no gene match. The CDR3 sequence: CASSYSLAGTYEQYF. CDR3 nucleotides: TGTGCCAGCAGCTACAGTTTAGCGGGGACCTACGAGCAGTACTTC.

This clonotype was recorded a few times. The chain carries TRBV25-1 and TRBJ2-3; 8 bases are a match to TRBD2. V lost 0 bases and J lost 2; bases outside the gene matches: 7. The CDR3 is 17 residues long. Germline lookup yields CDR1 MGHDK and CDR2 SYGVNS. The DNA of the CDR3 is TGTGCCAGCAGTGAATATCATAGCGGGGAAGTCACAGATACGCAGTATTTT. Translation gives CASSEYHSGEVTDTQYF.

CDR3 sequence reads: CASSYSGGSGDTQYF. The CDR3 nucleotides read TGTGCCAGCAGTTACTCAGGGGGAAGCGGAGATACGCAGTATTTT. The J gene is TRBJ2-3, the V gene TRBV6-5, with a possible D match to TRBD1 (6 bases). Germline V gene sequence: CDR1 MNHEY, CDR2 SVGAGI. V was clipped by 0 bases and J by 5 bases, with 12 bases between them. The CDR3 has 15 residues.

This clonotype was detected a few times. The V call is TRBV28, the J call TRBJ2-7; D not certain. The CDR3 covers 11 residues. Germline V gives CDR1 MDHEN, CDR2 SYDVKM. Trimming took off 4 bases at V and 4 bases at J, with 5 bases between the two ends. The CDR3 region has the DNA TGTGCCAGCAGTTGGAAATACGAGCAGTACTTC. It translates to CASSWKYEQYF. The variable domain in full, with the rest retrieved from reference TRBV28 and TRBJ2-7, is DVKVTQSSRYLVKRTGEKVFLECVQDMDHENMFWYRQDPGLGLRLIYFSYDVKMKEKGDIPEGYSVSREKKERFSLILESASTNQTSMYLCASSWKYEQYFGPGTRLTVT.

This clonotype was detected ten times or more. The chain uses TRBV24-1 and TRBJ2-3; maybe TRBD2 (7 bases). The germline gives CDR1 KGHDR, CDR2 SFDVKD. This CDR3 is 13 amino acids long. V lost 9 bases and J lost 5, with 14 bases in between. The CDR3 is CATRGAGEDTQYF. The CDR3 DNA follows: TGTGCCACCCGGGGGGCAGGCGAAGATACGCAGTATTTT.

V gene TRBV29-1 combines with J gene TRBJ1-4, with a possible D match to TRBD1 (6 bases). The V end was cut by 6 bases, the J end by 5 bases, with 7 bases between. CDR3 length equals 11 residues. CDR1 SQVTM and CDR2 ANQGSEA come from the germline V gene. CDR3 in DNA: TGCAGCGTACAGGGAAATGAAAAACTGTTTTTT. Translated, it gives CSVQGNEKLFF.

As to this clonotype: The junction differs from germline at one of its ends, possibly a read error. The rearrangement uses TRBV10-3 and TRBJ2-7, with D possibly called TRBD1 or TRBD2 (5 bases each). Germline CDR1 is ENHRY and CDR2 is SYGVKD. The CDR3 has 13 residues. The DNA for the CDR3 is TGTGCCATCAGTGAGTCTTACGACGGGACGGGGCACTTC. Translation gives CAISESYDGTGHF.

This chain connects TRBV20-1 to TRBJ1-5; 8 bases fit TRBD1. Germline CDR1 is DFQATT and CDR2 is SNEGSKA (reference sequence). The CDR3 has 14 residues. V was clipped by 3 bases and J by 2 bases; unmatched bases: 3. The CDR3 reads CSASDRGGNQPQHF. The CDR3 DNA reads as TGCAGTGCTAGTGACAGGGGCGGCAATCAGCCCCAGCATTTT.

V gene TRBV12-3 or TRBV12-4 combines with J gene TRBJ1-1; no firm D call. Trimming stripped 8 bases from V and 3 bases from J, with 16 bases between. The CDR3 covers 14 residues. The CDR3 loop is CASAEARWDTEAFF. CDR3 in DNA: TGTGCCAGCGCGGAGGCAAGATGGGACACTGAAGCTTTCTTT.

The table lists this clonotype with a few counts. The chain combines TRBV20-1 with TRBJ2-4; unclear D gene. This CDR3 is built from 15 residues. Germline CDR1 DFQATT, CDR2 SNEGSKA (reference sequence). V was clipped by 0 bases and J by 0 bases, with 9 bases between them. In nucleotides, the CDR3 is TGCAGTGCTAGAGATCTCGGAGTAGCCAAAAACATTCAGTACTTC. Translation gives CSARDLGVAKNIQYF.

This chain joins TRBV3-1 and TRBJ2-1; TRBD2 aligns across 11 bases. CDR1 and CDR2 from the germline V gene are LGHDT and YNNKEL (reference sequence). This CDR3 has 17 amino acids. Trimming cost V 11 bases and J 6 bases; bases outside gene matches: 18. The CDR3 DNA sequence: TGTGCCTGCACCCAACCCCGAACTAGCGGGGGCATCAATGAGCAGTTCTTC. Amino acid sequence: CACTQPRTSGGINEQFF.

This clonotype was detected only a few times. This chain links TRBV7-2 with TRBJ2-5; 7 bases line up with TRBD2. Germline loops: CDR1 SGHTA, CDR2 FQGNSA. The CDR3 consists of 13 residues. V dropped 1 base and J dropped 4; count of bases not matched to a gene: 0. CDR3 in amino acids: CASSLGGGETQYF. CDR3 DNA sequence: TGTGCCAGCAGCTTAGGGGGGGGAGAGACCCAGTACTTC.